The entry that follows covers one TCR beta chain sequence. These data come from a study of OX40 agonist ivuxolimab in advanced cancers. The data were produced by immunoSEQ multiplex PCR, yet TCRdb's version contains in-frame clones alone and is incomplete. The table has some 80,000 clones, around nine tenths seen once. Autoimmune disease history or systemic immunosuppression disqualified patients. The length of the CDR3 is 13 residues. CDR1 is MNHEY and CDR2 is SMNVEV in the germline V gene (reference sequence). V lost 3 bases and J 2 bases, leaving 7 bases between the germline ends. The material sequenced was CD4+ or CD8+ T cells sorted from blood, taken in a trial of the OX40 agonist ivuxolimab. The chain recombines TRBV27 with TRBJ1-2, with D unresolved. The origin of this receptor is an adult with an advanced solid tumor such as melanoma, head and neck, liver or kidney cancer. CDR3 DNA: TGTGCCAGCAGTTTCGAGGGCAACTATGGCTACACCTTC. This sequence encodes CASSFEGNYGYTF.